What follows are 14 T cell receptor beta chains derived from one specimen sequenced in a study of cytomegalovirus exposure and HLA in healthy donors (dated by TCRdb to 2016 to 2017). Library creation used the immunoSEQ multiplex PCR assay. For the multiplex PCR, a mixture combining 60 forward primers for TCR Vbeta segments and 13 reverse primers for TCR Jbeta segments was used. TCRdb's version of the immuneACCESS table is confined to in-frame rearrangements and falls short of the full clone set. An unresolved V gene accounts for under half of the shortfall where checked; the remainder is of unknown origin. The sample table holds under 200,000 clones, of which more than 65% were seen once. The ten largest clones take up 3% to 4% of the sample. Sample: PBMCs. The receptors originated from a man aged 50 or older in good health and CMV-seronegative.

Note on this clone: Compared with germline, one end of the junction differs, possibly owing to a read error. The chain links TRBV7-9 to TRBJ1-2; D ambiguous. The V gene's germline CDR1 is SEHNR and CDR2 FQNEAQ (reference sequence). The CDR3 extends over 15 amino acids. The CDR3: CSSSFKMAQRVGYTF. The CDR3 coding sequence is TGTTCCAGCAGCTTTAAAATGGCGCAGAGGGTTGGCTACACCTTC.

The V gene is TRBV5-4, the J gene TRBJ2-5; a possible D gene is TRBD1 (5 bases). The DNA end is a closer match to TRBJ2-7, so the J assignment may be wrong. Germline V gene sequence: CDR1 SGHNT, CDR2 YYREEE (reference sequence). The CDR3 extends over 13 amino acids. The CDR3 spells CASSTSGNYEQYF. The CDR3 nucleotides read TGTGCCAGCAGCACTTCAGGGAACTACGAGCAGTACTTC.

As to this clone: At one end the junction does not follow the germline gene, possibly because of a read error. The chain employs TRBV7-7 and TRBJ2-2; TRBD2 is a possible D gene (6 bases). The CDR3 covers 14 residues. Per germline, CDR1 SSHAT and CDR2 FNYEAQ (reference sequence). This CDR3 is CASSQAGSTGELFF. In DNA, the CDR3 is TGTGCTAGCAGCCAGGCGGGATCTACCGGGGAGCTGTTTTTT.

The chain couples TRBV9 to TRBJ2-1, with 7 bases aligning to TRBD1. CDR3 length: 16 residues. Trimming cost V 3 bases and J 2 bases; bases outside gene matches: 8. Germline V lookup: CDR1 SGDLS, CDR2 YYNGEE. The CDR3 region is CASSGGRGPTYNEQFF. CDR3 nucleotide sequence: TGTGCCAGCAGCGGAGGAAGGGGGCCAACCTACAATGAGCAGTTCTTC.

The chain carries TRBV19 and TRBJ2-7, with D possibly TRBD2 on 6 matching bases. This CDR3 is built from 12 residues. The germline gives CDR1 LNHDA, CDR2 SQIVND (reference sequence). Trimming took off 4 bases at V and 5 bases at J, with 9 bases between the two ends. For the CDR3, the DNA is TGTGCCAGTAGTAACTGGAGGGACGAGCAGTACTTC. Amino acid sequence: CASSNWRDEQYF.

CDR3 sequence (DNA): TGTGCCAGTAGTATAGACAGGGCTGGCGAGCAGTACTTC. Amino acid sequence: CASSIDRAGEQYF. The chain combines TRBV19 with TRBJ2-7, with a tentative D call TRBD1 (5 bases). The CDR3 has 13 residues. V was pared by 0 bases and J by 6 bases, with 9 bases between. Germline V gene sequence: CDR1 LNHDA, CDR2 SQIVND (reference sequence).

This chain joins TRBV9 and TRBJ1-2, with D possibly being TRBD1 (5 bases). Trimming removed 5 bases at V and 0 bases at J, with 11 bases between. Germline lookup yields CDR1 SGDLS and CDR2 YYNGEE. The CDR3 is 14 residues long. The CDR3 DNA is TGTGCCAGCAGGACCCAGGGCTCTAACTATGGCTACACCTTC. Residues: CASRTQGSNYGYTF.

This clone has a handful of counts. CDR3 protein: CASSGGQVYNEQFF. The CDR3 DNA reads as TGTGCCAGCAGCGGCGGACAAGTTTACAATGAGCAGTTCTTC. This chain joins TRBV9 and TRBJ2-1; a weak D match, TRBD1 (5 bases). The germline V gene has CDR1 SGDLS and CDR2 YYNGEE. This CDR3 comprises 14 residues. The germline V and J ends were trimmed by 3 bases and 4 bases, with 11 bases remaining between them.

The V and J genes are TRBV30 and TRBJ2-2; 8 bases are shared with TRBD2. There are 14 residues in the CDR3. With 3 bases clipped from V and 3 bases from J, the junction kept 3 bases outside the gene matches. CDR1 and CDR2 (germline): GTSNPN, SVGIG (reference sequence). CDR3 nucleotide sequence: TGTGCCTGGAGGGGCGGGGGGTACACCGGGGAGCTGTTTTTT. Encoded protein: CAWRGGGYTGELFF.

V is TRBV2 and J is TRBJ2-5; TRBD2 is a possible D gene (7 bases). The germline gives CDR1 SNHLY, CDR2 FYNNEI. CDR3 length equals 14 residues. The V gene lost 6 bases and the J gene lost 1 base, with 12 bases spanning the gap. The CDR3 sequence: CASRRRGGQETQYF. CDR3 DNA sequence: TGTGCCAGCAGGAGAAGGGGGGGCCAAGAGACCCAGTACTTC.

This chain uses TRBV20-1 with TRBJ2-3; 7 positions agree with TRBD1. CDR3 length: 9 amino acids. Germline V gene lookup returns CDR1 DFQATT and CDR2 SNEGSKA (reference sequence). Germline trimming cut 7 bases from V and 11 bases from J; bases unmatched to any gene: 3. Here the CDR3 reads CSVRDRQYF. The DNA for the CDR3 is TGCAGTGTTCGGGACAGGCAGTATTTT.

CDR3 protein: CASSQEWPDRGTQYF. CDR3 nucleotide sequence: TGCGCCAGCAGCCAAGAATGGCCGGACAGGGGCACCCAGTACTTC. V usage is TRBV4-1 and J usage is TRBJ2-5; 9 nucleotides line up with TRBD1. The CDR3 has 15 amino acids. Unmatched junction bases numbered 7, after V lost 0 bases and J lost 8 bases. Germline V gives CDR1 MGHRA, CDR2 YSYEKL.

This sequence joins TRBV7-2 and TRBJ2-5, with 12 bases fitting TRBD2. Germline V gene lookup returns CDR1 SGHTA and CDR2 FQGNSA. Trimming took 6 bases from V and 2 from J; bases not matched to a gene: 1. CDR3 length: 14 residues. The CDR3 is CASRGTSGQETQYF. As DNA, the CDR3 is TGTGCCAGCAGAGGGACTAGCGGGCAAGAGACCCAGTACTTC.

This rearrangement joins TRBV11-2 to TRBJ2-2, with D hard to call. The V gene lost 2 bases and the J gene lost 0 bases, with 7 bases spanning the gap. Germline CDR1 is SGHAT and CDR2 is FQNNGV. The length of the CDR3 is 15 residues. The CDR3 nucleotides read TGTGCCAGCAGCTTATCGCAGACGAACACCGGGGAGCTGTTTTTT. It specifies CASSLSQTNTGELFF.